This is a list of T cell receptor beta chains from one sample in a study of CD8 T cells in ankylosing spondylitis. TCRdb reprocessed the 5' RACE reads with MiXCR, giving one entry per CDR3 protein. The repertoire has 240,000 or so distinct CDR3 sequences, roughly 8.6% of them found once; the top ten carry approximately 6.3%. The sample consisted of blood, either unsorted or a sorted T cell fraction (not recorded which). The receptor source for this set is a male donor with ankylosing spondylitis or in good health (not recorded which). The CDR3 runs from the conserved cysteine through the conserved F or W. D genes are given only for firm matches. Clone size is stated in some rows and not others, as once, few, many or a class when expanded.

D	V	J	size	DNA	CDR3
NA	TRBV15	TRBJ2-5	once	TGTGCCACCAGCAGAGATCGAACAGCGCGGGAAGAGACCCAGTACTTC	CATSRDRTAREETQYF
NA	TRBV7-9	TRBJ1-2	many	TGTGCCAGCAGCTTACTCGAGGAGGGGGGAGGCTACACCTTC	CASSLLEEGGGYTF
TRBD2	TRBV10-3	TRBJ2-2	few	TGTGCCATCAGTGCCTCCGGGACTAGCGGGATCGGGGAGCTGTTTTTT	CAISASGTSGIGELFF
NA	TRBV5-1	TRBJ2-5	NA	TGCGCCAGCAGCTTGAGTGGGGGCACCGTCCAAGAGACCCAGTACTTC	CASSLSGGTVQETQYF
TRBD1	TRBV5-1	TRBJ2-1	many	TGCGCCAGCAGCATACCGGGACAGGGGATCAATGAGCAGTTCTTC	CASSIPGQGINEQFF
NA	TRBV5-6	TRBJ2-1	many	TGTGCCAGCAGCTTCTTTGATCGGAATGAGCAGTTCTTC	CASSFFDRNEQFF
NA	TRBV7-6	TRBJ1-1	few	TGTGCCAGCAGCCCCTTACATTCCCGGGACGGAGTTTTCTTT	CASSPLHSRDGVFF
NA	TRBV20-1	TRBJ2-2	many	TGCAGTGCTAGCAGCCTTTGGGACGGGGAGCTGTTTTTT	CSASSLWDGELFF
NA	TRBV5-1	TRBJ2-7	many	TGCGCCAGCAGCTCATCTGTGGGCTACGAGCAGTACTTC	CASSSSVGYEQYF
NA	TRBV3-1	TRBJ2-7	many	TGTGCCAGCAGCCAATTCCGGAACGAGCAGTACTTC	CASSQFRNEQYF
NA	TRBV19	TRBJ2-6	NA	TGTGCCAGTAGGGCAGCGAGCTCTGGGGCCAACGTCCTGACTTTC	CASRAASSGANVLTF
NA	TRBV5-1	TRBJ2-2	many	TGCGCCAGCAGCTTGCTGGACAGAGGGACCGGGGAGCTGTTTTTT	CASSLLDRGTGELFF
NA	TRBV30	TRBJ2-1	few	TGTGCCTGGAGCGGGCGGGCGTACAATGAGCAGTTCTTC	CAWSGRAYNEQFF
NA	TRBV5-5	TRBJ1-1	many	TGTGCCAGCAGCTTACAGGACATGAACACTGAAGCTTTCTTT	CASSLQDMNTEAFF
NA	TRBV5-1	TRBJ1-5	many	TGCGCCAGCAGCGCTATGGGTCAGCCCCAGCATTTT	CASSAMGQPQHF
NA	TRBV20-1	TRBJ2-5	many	TGCAGTGCTGTTGCTGATCAAGAGACCCAGTACTTC	CSAVADQETQYF
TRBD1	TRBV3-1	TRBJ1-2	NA	TGTGCCACCTCCCAAGGACAGGGCCCCACCTATGGCTACACCTTC	CATSQGQGPTYGYTF
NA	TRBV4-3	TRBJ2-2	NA	TGCGCCAGCAGCCAAACCTGGGGTCCCGGGGAGCTGTTTTTT	CASSQTWGPGELFF
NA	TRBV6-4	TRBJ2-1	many	TGTGCCAGCAGTGACTTAGCCTACAATGAGCAGTTCTTC	CASSDLAYNEQFF
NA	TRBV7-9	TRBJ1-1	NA	TGTGCCAGCAGCCCCGCCCAGGAAGCTTTCTTT	CASSPAQEAFF
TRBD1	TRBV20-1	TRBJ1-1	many	TGCAGTGCTAGCCCAACAGGGGGGGGCACTGAAGCTTTCTTT	CSASPTGGGTEAFF
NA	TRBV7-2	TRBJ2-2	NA	TGTGCCAGCAGCTTAGTAAGGGGTATGACCGGGGAGCTGTTTTTT	CASSLVRGMTGELFF
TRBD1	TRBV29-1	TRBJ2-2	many	TGCAGCGCTCGGGACAGTTGGAACACCGGGGAGCTGTTTTTT	CSARDSWNTGELFF
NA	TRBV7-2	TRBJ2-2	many	TGTGCCAGCAGCTTACAGGGCGGGGAGCTGTTTTTT	CASSLQGGELFF
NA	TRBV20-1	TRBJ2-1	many	TGCAGTGCTAGAGACCTTCGGGGTTCCTACAATGAGCAGTTCTTC	CSARDLRGSYNEQFF
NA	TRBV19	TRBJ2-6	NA	TGTGCCAGTAGTATAGTTGAGGGGGGCGGTGGGGCCAACGTCCTGACTTTC	CASSIVEGGGGANVLTF
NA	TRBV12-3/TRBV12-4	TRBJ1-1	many	TGTGCCAGCAGTCCCGGGCAAACAGCTTTCTTT	CASSPGQTAFF
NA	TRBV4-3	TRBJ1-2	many	TGCGCCAGCAGCCAAGATGGAGGAGGCTACACCTTC	CASSQDGGGYTF
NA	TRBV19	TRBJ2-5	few	TGTGCCAGTAGTGCTATCTACCAAGAGACCCAGTACTTC	CASSAIYQETQYF
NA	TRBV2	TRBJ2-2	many	TGTGCCAGCAGTGAACGATTCACCGGGGAGCTGTTTTTT	CASSERFTGELFF
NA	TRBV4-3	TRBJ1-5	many	TGCGCCAGCAGCCAAGATGTCTCCTTAGCGGATCAGCCCCAGCATTTT	CASSQDVSLADQPQHF
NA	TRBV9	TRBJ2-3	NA	TGTGCCAGCAGCGTACCTCAAGGGGGTACGCAGTATTTT	CASSVPQGGTQYF